The T cell receptor beta chain described here comes from a study of T cell repertoires in cytomegalovirus infection (dated by TCRdb to the late 2010s). Looking at the study overall: The peptide stimulations were aimed at well-studied HLA-B-restricted epitopes as well as recently identified HLA-C-restricted CMV epitopes, whose presentation resists viral immunomodulation. Donor HLA type was relevant to the analysis, because carriage of CMV infection together with the matching HLA type was indicated by public TCR beta signatures. Points the paper makes about the study in general: The ex vivo response was dominated by HLA-C-restricted CMV-specific TCR beta clonotypes, which also provided the single most frequent clonotype in two of eight donors. In both this cohort and an independent cohort of more than 350 donors, the cumulative frequency of public TCR beta family members distinguished carriers of CMV infection plus the relevant HLA type.

Regarding this clonotype: Which antigen it targets is not known. Base qualities are not provided; no much larger clone lies one nucleotide away.

The treatment or condition label on this specimen signifies: in vitro stimulation with specific CMV peptide epitopes to enrich CMV-specific T cells. The junction shows trimming of 6 bases on V and 3 bases on J, plus 20 bases between the germline ends. Measured from the cysteine to the phenylalanine, the CDR3 is 16 residues long. Kept here is only the CDR3 DNA, which spans 48 bases and is read in frame from base 1. CDR1 is given as DFQATT and CDR2 as SNEGSKA, both from the germline V gene (reference sequence). The sequencer listed for this sample is Illumina HiSeq 1500. Starting from the raw public reads, TCRdb applied fastp trimming at Q25, assembled clones with MiXCR and retained in-frame beta chains. Rows matching on CDR3 protein sequence are summarized as one entry with the most common DNA and genes. This sample has about 470,000 distinct CDR3 sequences in its table, and 42% of those were observed once. The ten largest clones represent about 41% of the sample.

The rearranged segments are TRBV20-1 and TRBJ1-4; possibly the D gene is TRBD1, per 5 matching bases. The sample here was cultured PBMCs, taken from culture after CMV antigen stimulation. The receptor comes from a human donor in good health (CMV status not recorded). Some clones in this sample may be carry-over from other donors' samples. CDR3 sequence: CSAPSRGGEANEKLFF. Here is the DNA: TGCAGTGCCCCCTCCCGGGGCGGAGAGGCTAATGAAAAACTGTTTTTT.